Listed below are T cell receptor beta chains from one sample, sequenced in a study of cytomegalovirus exposure and HLA in healthy donors. Sequencing was performed with immunoSEQ multiplex PCR; in TCRdb, only in-frame clones are kept and a portion is missing. The sample has approximately 150,000 clones, roughly 86% seen once. Sequencing was performed on PBMCs. These receptors came from a young man in good health and CMV-seropositive. CDR3s include the opening cysteine and the closing phenylalanine or tryptophan. Each record gives: clone size, V gene, CDR3 protein. Not all rows give a size; the values are once, few, many and, for expanded clones, a class.

>NA|TRBV4-2
CASSQDRGNGYTEAFF
>NA|TRBV28
CASRGFGGDSYEQYF
>NA|TRBV7-2
CASSPSSYGYTF
>NA|TRBV27
CASSPVDGANEQYF
>NA|TRBV13
CASSNVLASLDNEQFF
>NA|TRBV27
CASSLMADKNTEAFF
>NA|TRBV27
CASIGGGPSYEQYF
>NA|TRBV7-2
CASSLMAASTDTQYF
>NA|TRBV9
CASSDGGADTQYF
>NA|TRBV11-2
CASSLFRTGGADTQYF
>NA|TRBV5-6
CASSLLSGTGAAYEQFF
>once|TRBV2
CASSENLPYQPQHF
>NA|TRBV27
CASSLQVLGEQFF
>NA|TRBV18
CASSPGRANYEQYF
>NA|TRBV27
CASRPDRVGLRNSYEQYF
>NA|TRBV7-2
CASSLVQAANTEAFF
>NA|TRBV6-4
CASSDTVNTEAFF
>NA|TRBV7-3
CASSLTSGMTEQFF
>few|TRBV6-4
CASSRTGEGYTF
>NA|TRBV6-5
CASSYPDRVRQYF
>NA|TRBV7-3
CASSPAVGELFF
>once|TRBV19
CASSMNRGETQYF
>NA|TRBV19
CASEPDRGSEQYF
>NA|TRBV28
CASTPGGQGSDTQYF
>NA|TRBV5-1
CATTPGTAGSEQFF
>NA|TRBV5-1
CASSHRQGKYNEQFF